Below are 17 T cell receptor beta chains sequenced from a single sample in a study of identical twins. TCRdb re-called the 5' RACE reads through MiXCR, storing one row per CDR3 protein. Of fewer than 250,000 distinct CDR3 sequences listed, about 7% were seen once; the top ten hold approximately 3.7%. These sequences were also reported in another study, on yellow fever vaccine responses in identical twins.

The sequencing sample was made of memory (CD45RO+) T cells sorted from blood. Receptors were obtained from a woman aged 18-29 years in good health.

This clonotype has at least ten counts. The chain employs TRBV15 and TRBJ2-7, with 10 nucleotides matching TRBD2. The CDR3 runs 17 residues. The V segment lost 5 bases and the J segment 6 bases; nucleotides outside the gene matches: 16. Germline V gene sequence: CDR1 LNHNV, CDR2 YYDKDF (reference sequence). The CDR3 region is CATSSLASGSLMGEQYF. CDR3 nucleotide sequence: TGTGCCACCAGCTCCCTGGCTAGCGGGAGTTTGATGGGCGAGCAGTACTTC.

In this sample, this clonotype turned up a few times. J is TRBJ2-2 and V is TRBV5-1, with TRBD2 identical over 9 bases. The CDR3 length is 15 residues. The germline V gene has CDR1 SGHRS and CDR2 YFSETQ. V gave up 5 bases and J gave up 0 bases; unmatched junction bases: 2. CDR3 sequence reads: CASRASGANTGELFF. The CDR3 DNA reads as TGCGCCAGCAGGGCTAGCGGGGCGAACACCGGGGAGCTGTTTTTT. Filled out from reference TRBV5-1 and TRBJ2-2, the complete variable domain reads KAGVTQTPRYLIKTRGQQVTLSCSPISGHRSVSWYQQTPGQGLQFLFEYFSETQRNKGNFPGRFSGRQFSNSRSEMNVSTLELGDSALYLCASRASGANTGELFFGEGSRLTVL.

This chain uses TRBV29-1 with TRBJ2-2; 14 positions agree with TRBD2. The CDR3 sequence is 16 residues long. J gave up 6 bases and V 6 bases, and 9 bases lay outside the gene matches. Per germline, CDR1 SQVTM and CDR2 ANQGSEA. The CDR3 nucleotides are TGCAGCGTCACCGGGACTAGCGGGAGTGTCGCCGGGGAGCTGTTTTTT. Encoded protein: CSVTGTSGSVAGELFF.

In this sample, this clonotype turned up a few times. This rearrangement joins TRBV24-1 to TRBJ2-2; tentatively, D is TRBD1 or TRBD2 (5 bases each). The germline CDR1 and CDR2 sequences are KGHDR and SFDVKD. The CDR3 covers 15 residues. The V and J ends lost 3 bases and 4 bases respectively, with 11 bases between them. CDR3 amino acids: CATSDVGTSTGELFF. The CDR3 DNA is TGTGCCACCAGTGATGTTGGGACCTCCACCGGGGAGCTGTTTTTT.

The J gene is TRBJ2-1, the V gene TRBV7-9; 10 bases align to TRBD2. Germline V gives CDR1 SEHNR, CDR2 FQNEAQ (reference sequence). CDR3 size: 15 residues. V lost 8 bases and J lost 5; bases outside the gene matches: 9. The CDR3 spells CASDPAGGPHNEQFF. CDR3 bases: TGTGCCAGCGACCCAGCGGGAGGGCCCCACAATGAGCAGTTCTTC.

In this sample, this clonotype turned up a few times. The chain combines TRBV29-1 with TRBJ1-6, with D tentatively TRBD1 (5 bases). The germline gives CDR1 SQVTM, CDR2 ANQGSEA. The CDR3 runs to 15 residues. V dropped 0 bases and J dropped 11 bases, with 17 bases sitting between them. The CDR3 protein is CSVEDLRGSSAPLHF. CDR3 nucleotides: TGCAGCGTTGAAGATCTTCGGGGGAGTTCTGCACCCCTCCACTTT.

The chain recombines TRBV5-1 with TRBJ2-3; the match to TRBD2 covers 10 bases. Germline CDR1 is SGHRS and CDR2 is YFSETQ. The CDR3 is 16 residues long. The junction had 4 bases not matched to a gene; V was cut back by 1 base and J by 2 bases. The CDR3 DNA sequence: TGCGCCAGCAGCTTGATAACTAGCGGGAACACAGATACGCAGTATTTT. This encodes CASSLITSGNTDTQYF.

The J gene is TRBJ2-1, the V gene TRBV5-1; TRBD2 agrees at 9 bases. The CDR3 consists of 14 residues. The ends lost 4 bases at V and 5 bases at J; junction bases unmatched: 4. The germline gives CDR1 SGHRS, CDR2 YFSETQ. The CDR3 loop reads CASSGGLAHNEQFF. The CDR3 nucleotides read TGCGCCAGCAGCGGGGGACTAGCCCACAATGAGCAGTTCTTC.

This clonotype has a count of ten or more. The rearrangement uses TRBV7-9 and TRBJ2-6; D is uncertain. Looked up from germline, CDR1 is SEHNR and CDR2 is FQNEAQ (reference sequence). The V end was cut by 8 bases, the J end by 2 bases, with 4 bases between. This CDR3 has 12 amino acids. For the CDR3, the DNA is TGTGCCAGCTGTCCTGGGGCCAACGTCCTGACTTTC. Protein product: CASCPGANVLTF.

This clonotype showed up many times. The chain joins TRBV20-1 to TRBJ2-7; D is possibly TRBD1 (5 bases). The germline CDR1 and CDR2 sequences are DFQATT and SNEGSKA (reference sequence). Trimming pared 3 bases from V and 1 base from J, leaving 16 bases between. The CDR3 sequence is 15 residues long. CDR3 sequence reads: CSARGLRAGSYEQYF. As DNA, the CDR3 is TGCAGTGCTAGGGGGCTTCGGGCCGGATCCTACGAGCAGTACTTC.

This clonotype was recorded a few times. The V gene is TRBV20-1, the J gene TRBJ2-2, with D perhaps matching TRBD1 (5 bases). Deletions cut 3 bases from V and 5 bases from J, with 10 bases between. Germline V lookup: CDR1 DFQATT, CDR2 SNEGSKA (reference sequence). This CDR3 contains 13 residues. CDR3 sequence: CSASPQGTGELFF. The CDR3 bases are TGCAGTGCTAGTCCCCAGGGTACCGGGGAGCTGTTTTTT.

This clonotype was seen ten or more times. The gene calls are TRBV5-1 and TRBJ1-1; D remains ambiguous. The CDR3 totals 13 residues. CDR1 SGHRS and CDR2 YFSETQ come from the germline V gene. Deletions cut 5 bases from V and 5 bases from J, with 13 bases between. CDR3 residues: CASRSVGKTEAFF. The CDR3 DNA reads as TGCGCCAGCAGGTCTGTGGGGAAGACTGAAGCTTTCTTT.

This clonotype was seen ten or more times. The chain couples TRBV5-1 to TRBJ1-1; 7 nucleotides align to TRBD1. The V segment lost 3 bases and the J segment 0 bases; nucleotides outside the gene matches: 11. The germline CDR1 and CDR2 sequences are SGHRS and YFSETQ. The CDR3 has 17 amino acids. The CDR3 nucleotides read TGCGCCAGCAGCTCAGGGACAGCCGCCCTCATGAACACTGAAGCTTTCTTT. It is translated as CASSSGTAALMNTEAFF.

The CDR3 loop is CASSDSASRNIQYF. The CDR3 DNA is TGTGCCAGCAGTGATTCGGCCTCTCGAAACATTCAGTACTTC. V is TRBV2 and J is TRBJ2-4; D ambiguous. The V end was cut by 3 bases, the J end by 6 bases, with 12 bases between. In germline, CDR1 is SNHLY, CDR2 FYNNEI. The CDR3 has 14 amino acids.

This clonotype was detected a few times. This rearrangement joins TRBV29-1 to TRBJ2-1; no firm D call. Trimming cost V 2 bases and J 10 bases, with 9 bases left between them. Looked up from germline, CDR1 is SQVTM and CDR2 is ANQGSEA. This CDR3 region has 11 residues. CDR3 coding DNA: TGCAGCGTTGAAAAGGTAAACGAGCAGTTCTTC. Its protein product is CSVEKVNEQFF.

This clonotype was observed a few times. The genes are TRBV5-1 and TRBJ2-5; either TRBD1 or TRBD2 may fit D (5 bases each). This CDR3 region has 15 residues. In germline, CDR1 is SGHRS, CDR2 YFSETQ. Deletions cut 0 bases from V and 3 bases from J, with 12 bases between. CDR3 DNA sequence: TGCGCCAGCAGCTTGGCCGGTCGGGGCGAAGAGACCCAGTACTTC. It translates to CASSLAGRGEETQYF.

This clonotype was seen at least ten times. The J gene is TRBJ1-1, the V gene TRBV5-1; D unclear. The CDR3 extends over 14 amino acids. Deletions cut 0 bases from V and 0 bases from J, with 6 bases between. CDR1 SGHRS and CDR2 YFSETQ come from the germline V gene. CDR3 sequence reads: CASSLERVNTEAFF. The DNA of the CDR3 is TGCGCCAGCAGCTTGGAGAGGGTGAACACTGAAGCTTTCTTT.